This T cell receptor (beta chain) came from a study of shared clonotypes between healthy human individuals. The assay was immunoSEQ multiplex PCR, and TCRdb's table has in-frame clones only and misses some. Here the sample spans 330,000 or so clones, around 67% being singletons. There are 15 residues in the CDR3. V lost 5 bases to trimming and J lost 4 bases; unmatched junction nucleotides: 4. CDR1 is SEHNR, CDR2 FQNEAQ, per germline (reference sequence). The sequence derives from a man aged 30 to 39 in good health. Material: memory CD4+ T cells sorted from blood. Subset of the sample: CD45RA-negative fraction. The genes are TRBV7-9 and TRBJ2-1; 11 bases map to TRBD2. The CDR3 DNA sequence: TGTGCCAGCAGCCCCCTAGCGGGAGGTTACAATGAGCAGTTCTTC. It specifies CASSPLAGGYNEQFF.